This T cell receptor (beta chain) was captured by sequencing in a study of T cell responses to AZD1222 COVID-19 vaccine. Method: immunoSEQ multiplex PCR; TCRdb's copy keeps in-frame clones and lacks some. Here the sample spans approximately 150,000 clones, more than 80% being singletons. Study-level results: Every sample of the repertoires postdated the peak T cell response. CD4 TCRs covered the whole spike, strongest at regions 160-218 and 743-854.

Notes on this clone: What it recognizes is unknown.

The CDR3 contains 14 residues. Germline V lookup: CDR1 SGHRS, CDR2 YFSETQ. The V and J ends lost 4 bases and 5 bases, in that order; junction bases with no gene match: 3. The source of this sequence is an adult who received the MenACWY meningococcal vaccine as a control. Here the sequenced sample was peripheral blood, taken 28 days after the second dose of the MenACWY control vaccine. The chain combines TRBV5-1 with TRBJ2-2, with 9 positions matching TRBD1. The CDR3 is CASSVGTGTGELFF. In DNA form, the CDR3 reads TGCGCCAGCAGCGTTGGGACAGGGACCGGGGAGCTGTTTTTT.